These T cell receptor beta chains were read from a single sample in a study of blood T cell repertoires in COVID-19. Clones were sequenced by immunoSEQ multiplex PCR, and TCRdb holds only the in-frame ones, with some missing. Of 150,000 to 200,000 clones listed, approximately 89% are singletons. Sequencing was carried out using peripheral blood. These receptors came from a man between 65 and 79 years old with acute or convalescent COVID-19. CDR3s include the opening cysteine and the closing phenylalanine or tryptophan. The D gene is left open where the match is weak. Only some rows state a clone size, as once, few, many or a class for expanded clones.

clone size: NA
J gene: TRBJ1-2
D gene: NA
V gene: TRBV20-1
CDR3 DNA: TGCGGACCGCAGGGTAACTATGGCTACACCTTC
CDR3 protein: CGPQGNYGYTF

clone size: NA
J gene: TRBJ2-1
D gene: NA
V gene: TRBV3-1/TRBV3-2
CDR3 DNA: TGTGCCAGCAGCAGACTAGTGACAAGGTCCTACAATGAGCAGTTCTTC
CDR3 protein: CASSRLVTRSYNEQFF

clone size: once
J gene: TRBJ2-7
D gene: TRBD1
V gene: TRBV7-6
CDR3 DNA: TGTGCCAGCAGCCTCACAAAGGGGGCTAGCTCCTACGAGCAGTACTTC
CDR3 protein: CASSLTKGASSYEQYF

clone size: NA
J gene: TRBJ1-1
D gene: NA
V gene: TRBV3-1/TRBV3-2
CDR3 DNA: TGTGCCAGCAGCCAAGTGGGAGTTGGCACTGAAGCTTTCTTT
CDR3 protein: CASSQVGVGTEAFF

clone size: few
J gene: TRBJ1-2
D gene: NA
V gene: TRBV5-4
CDR3 DNA: TGTGCCAGCAGCTTGGGGCAGGCCCCGTCGGGCTACACCTTC
CDR3 protein: CASSLGQAPSGYTF

clone size: NA
J gene: TRBJ2-6
D gene: NA
V gene: TRBV18
CDR3 DNA: TGTGCCAGCTCACCACCAACAGGGTTGGGGGCCAACGTCCTGACTTTC
CDR3 protein: CASSPPTGLGANVLTF

clone size: NA
J gene: TRBJ2-3
D gene: TRBD2
V gene: TRBV29-1
CDR3 DNA: TGCAGCGTTAGAGCGGGGAGCACAGATACGCAGTATTTT
CDR3 protein: CSVRAGSTDTQYF

clone size: NA
J gene: TRBJ2-7
D gene: TRBD2
V gene: TRBV7-2
CDR3 DNA: TGTGCCAGCAGCTTAGACCTAGCGGGGAGCTCCTACGAGCAGTACTTC
CDR3 protein: CASSLDLAGSSYEQYF

clone size: NA
J gene: TRBJ2-3
D gene: NA
V gene: TRBV27
CDR3 DNA: TGTGCCAGCGCATCGGGGTCTAGCACAGATACGCAGTATTTT
CDR3 protein: CASASGSSTDTQYF

clone size: NA
J gene: TRBJ1-4
D gene: TRBD1
V gene: TRBV30
CDR3 DNA: TGTGCCTGGAGTGGAAGGACAGGGCTCGTCGAAAAACTGTTTTTT
CDR3 protein: CAWSGRTGLVEKLFF

clone size: NA
J gene: TRBJ1-6
D gene: NA
V gene: TRBV11-2
CDR3 DNA: TGTGCCAGCAGCTCCTTTAGAGGGAATTCACCCCTCCACTTT
CDR3 protein: CASSSFRGNSPLHF

clone size: NA
J gene: TRBJ1-2
D gene: TRBD1
V gene: TRBV12-3/TRBV12-4
CDR3 DNA: TGTGCCAGCAGCCCGACAGGGAACGATGGCTACACCTTC
CDR3 protein: CASSPTGNDGYTF

clone size: once
J gene: TRBJ2-5
D gene: TRBD2
V gene: TRBV4-3
CDR3 DNA: TGCGCCAGCAGCCCTCGACTAGCGGGGAGCCAAGAGACCCAGTACTTC
CDR3 protein: CASSPRLAGSQETQYF

clone size: once
J gene: TRBJ1-4
D gene: NA
V gene: TRBV6-5
CDR3 DNA: TGTGCCAGCCGGGACACTGCAACTAATGAAAAACTGTTTTTT
CDR3 protein: CASRDTATNEKLFF

clone size: NA
J gene: TRBJ1-2
D gene: NA
V gene: TRBV18
CDR3 DNA: TGTGCCAGCTCGGACAGACAGGTCTACACCTTC
CDR3 protein: CASSDRQVYTF

clone size: once
J gene: TRBJ1-2
D gene: NA
V gene: TRBV18
CDR3 DNA: TGTGCCAGCTCTCCGTCGGACACGACCTATGGCTACACCTTC
CDR3 protein: CASSPSDTTYGYTF

clone size: NA
J gene: TRBJ2-5
D gene: TRBD1
V gene: TRBV11-1
CDR3 DNA: TGTGCCAGCAACGCGGACAGGGAAGAGACCCAGTACTTC
CDR3 protein: CASNADREETQYF

clone size: NA
J gene: TRBJ2-1
D gene: TRBD2
V gene: TRBV19
CDR3 DNA: TGTGCCAGTAGTACCGGACGGGGGGATGAGCAGTTCTTC
CDR3 protein: CASSTGRGDEQFF

clone size: NA
J gene: TRBJ2-1
D gene: TRBD2
V gene: TRBV5-1
CDR3 DNA: TGCGCCAGCAGCTTGGGCTTAGCGGGAGGGTACAATGAGCAGTTCTTC
CDR3 protein: CASSLGLAGGYNEQFF

clone size: NA
J gene: TRBJ2-3
D gene: NA
V gene: TRBV5-5
CDR3 DNA: TGTGCCAGCAGCTTGTTCGGGAATACTGAAGATACGCAGTATTTT
CDR3 protein: CASSLFGNTEDTQYF

clone size: NA
J gene: TRBJ2-1
D gene: TRBD2
V gene: TRBV7-3
CDR3 DNA: TGTGCCAGCAGCGCCTACCCGGAGCGGGGGGGGTACAATGAGCAGTTCTTC
CDR3 protein: CASSAYPERGGYNEQFF

clone size: once
J gene: TRBJ2-5
D gene: TRBD1
V gene: TRBV2
CDR3 DNA: TGTGCCAGCACCAATATCCTACAGGGGGGGACCCAGTACTTC
CDR3 protein: CASTNILQGGTQYF

clone size: NA
J gene: TRBJ1-4
D gene: NA
V gene: TRBV24-1
CDR3 DNA: TGTGCCACCCCCGTCGGGGGAGGAACTAATGAAAAACTGTTTTTT
CDR3 protein: CATPVGGGTNEKLFF

clone size: NA
J gene: TRBJ1-2
D gene: NA
V gene: TRBV9
CDR3 DNA: TGTGCCAGCAGCGTAGTCGTCAGGGGTATCAATGGCTACACCTTC
CDR3 protein: CASSVVVRGINGYTF

clone size: NA
J gene: TRBJ2-7
D gene: NA
V gene: TRBV3-1/TRBV3-2
CDR3 DNA: TGTGCCAGCAGCACCTCATGGGGTAGGGGTACCTACGAGCAGTACTTC
CDR3 protein: CASSTSWGRGTYEQYF

clone size: NA
J gene: TRBJ2-4
D gene: NA
V gene: TRBV10-3
CDR3 DNA: TGTGCCATCAGTGAGTCGAGAGGGCAGTTGGCCAAAAACATTCAGTACTTC
CDR3 protein: CAISESRGQLAKNIQYF

clone size: NA
J gene: TRBJ2-7
D gene: NA
V gene: TRBV5-1
CDR3 DNA: TGCGCCAGCAGCTCTTCCACAGGCCGGCTAAATTACGAGCAGTACTTC
CDR3 protein: CASSSSTGRLNYEQYF

clone size: NA
J gene: TRBJ2-3
D gene: NA
V gene: TRBV5-1
CDR3 DNA: TGCGCCAGCAGCGGGACTAGCACAGATACGCAGTATTTT
CDR3 protein: CASSGTSTDTQYF

clone size: NA
J gene: TRBJ1-5
D gene: TRBD1
V gene: TRBV7-2
CDR3 DNA: TGTGCCAGCAGCTTAGGACAGGGAGGACAGCCCCAGCATTTT
CDR3 protein: CASSLGQGGQPQHF

clone size: NA
J gene: TRBJ1-4
D gene: NA
V gene: TRBV5-1
CDR3 DNA: TGCGCCAGCACGGGGGGTCAGATTAATGAAAAACTGTTTTTT
CDR3 protein: CASTGGQINEKLFF

clone size: NA
J gene: TRBJ2-7
D gene: NA
V gene: TRBV12-1
CDR3 DNA: TGTGCCAGCAGCTTTGCCCCGGGACTAGCGGGAACTTCCTACGAGCAGTACTTC
CDR3 protein: CASSFAPGLAGTSYEQYF

clone size: NA
J gene: TRBJ2-5
D gene: TRBD2
V gene: TRBV11-2
CDR3 DNA: TGTGCCAGCAGCTTAGTAGCGGGAGGGTGGGAGACCCAGTACTTC
CDR3 protein: CASSLVAGGWETQYF

clone size: NA
J gene: TRBJ2-3
D gene: TRBD1
V gene: TRBV6-2/TRBV6-3
CDR3 DNA: TGTGCCAGCAGTTACCTCCCAGGGGGCTACACAGATACGCAGTATTTT
CDR3 protein: CASSYLPGGYTDTQYF

clone size: once
J gene: TRBJ2-1
D gene: NA
V gene: TRBV27
CDR3 DNA: TGTGCCAGCGCCAATCCACGGCAGGGGCTGTGGAATGAGCAGTTCTTC
CDR3 protein: CASANPRQGLWNEQFF

clone size: NA
J gene: TRBJ2-5
D gene: TRBD2
V gene: TRBV2
CDR3 DNA: TGTGCCAGCAGCGGGGGGAGGCAAGAGACCCAGTACTTC
CDR3 protein: CASSGGRQETQYF

clone size: NA
J gene: TRBJ2-1
D gene: NA
V gene: TRBV4-2
CDR3 DNA: TGTGCCAGCCGCCTGCAAAAGGGGGTCCGTGAGCAGTTCTTC
CDR3 protein: CASRLQKGVREQFF

clone size: NA
J gene: TRBJ2-7
D gene: NA
V gene: TRBV5-6
CDR3 DNA: TGTGCCAGCAGCTTGTTGGGCAGGGGAGTCCACGAGCAGTACTTC
CDR3 protein: CASSLLGRGVHEQYF

clone size: NA
J gene: TRBJ2-3
D gene: TRBD2
V gene: TRBV5-1
CDR3 DNA: TGCGCCAGCAGCTTGGGAGCTAGCGGGGGCCACACAGATACGCAGTATTTT
CDR3 protein: CASSLGASGGHTDTQYF

clone size: NA
J gene: TRBJ1-2
D gene: TRBD1
V gene: TRBV9
CDR3 DNA: TGTGCCAGCAGCGTAGTAAAAGGGGGCACCTATGGCTACACCTTC
CDR3 protein: CASSVVKGGTYGYTF

clone size: few
J gene: TRBJ1-1
D gene: NA
V gene: TRBV7-8
CDR3 DNA: TGTGCCAGCAACCGTCTACTTCAGAACACTGAAGCTTTCTTT
CDR3 protein: CASNRLLQNTEAFF

clone size: NA
J gene: TRBJ1-1
D gene: TRBD1
V gene: TRBV4-3
CDR3 DNA: TGCGCCAGCAGCCAAACAGGGGGGAACACTGAAGCTTTCTTT
CDR3 protein: CASSQTGGNTEAFF

clone size: NA
J gene: TRBJ2-7
D gene: TRBD2
V gene: TRBV11-2
CDR3 DNA: TGTGCCAGCAGCCCTGGACTAGCGTTCTACGAGCAGTACTTC
CDR3 protein: CASSPGLAFYEQYF

clone size: NA
J gene: TRBJ2-1
D gene: NA
V gene: TRBV9
CDR3 DNA: TGTGCCAGCAGCGTATTGGGCAGTATCTACAATGAGCAGTTCTTC
CDR3 protein: CASSVLGSIYNEQFF

clone size: NA
J gene: TRBJ2-1
D gene: TRBD1
V gene: TRBV5-1
CDR3 DNA: TGCGCCAGCAGTTTGCCAACCGGGACAGGGGAGGACAATGAGCAGTTCTTC
CDR3 protein: CASSLPTGTGEDNEQFF

clone size: NA
J gene: TRBJ2-1
D gene: NA
V gene: TRBV29-1
CDR3 DNA: TGCAGCGTTGTTAAGACAGCGTCCTACAATGAGCAGTTCTTC
CDR3 protein: CSVVKTASYNEQFF

clone size: NA
J gene: TRBJ2-1
D gene: TRBD2
V gene: TRBV10-1
CDR3 DNA: TGCGCCAGCAGTGGTACAAGGCGGGGGGGCAGGGATGAGCAGTTCTTC
CDR3 protein: CASSGTRRGGRDEQFF

clone size: NA
J gene: TRBJ2-1
D gene: NA
V gene: TRBV25-1
CDR3 DNA: TGTGCCAGCAGCGGCTGGGGGCAAAGAGAGGAGCAGTTCTTC
CDR3 protein: CASSGWGQREEQFF

clone size: NA
J gene: TRBJ2-5
D gene: TRBD2
V gene: TRBV7-3
CDR3 DNA: TGTGCCAGCAGCTTAAGGGAGGGGGAGACCCAGTACTTC
CDR3 protein: CASSLREGETQYF

clone size: NA
J gene: TRBJ2-5
D gene: NA
V gene: TRBV5-1
CDR3 DNA: TGCGCCAGCAGCTTGGCCGGGACACCCAAAGAGACCCAGTACTTC
CDR3 protein: CASSLAGTPKETQYF

clone size: NA
J gene: TRBJ2-5
D gene: NA
V gene: TRBV27
CDR3 DNA: TGTGCCAGCAGTTTAACAGGAGACAATCAAGAGACCCAGTACTTC
CDR3 protein: CASSLTGDNQETQYF

clone size: NA
J gene: TRBJ2-5
D gene: TRBD2
V gene: TRBV28
CDR3 DNA: TGTGCCAGCAGTCCACTGACTAGCGAAGAGACCCAGTACTTC
CDR3 protein: CASSPLTSEETQYF

clone size: NA
J gene: TRBJ1-2
D gene: NA
V gene: TRBV6-5
CDR3 DNA: TGTGCCAGCAGCCGGGGGAATGGCTACACCTTC
CDR3 protein: CASSRGNGYTF

clone size: NA
J gene: TRBJ2-1
D gene: NA
V gene: TRBV5-1
CDR3 DNA: TGCGCCAGCAGCTTGGAATCCAGCTACAATGAGCAGTTCTTC
CDR3 protein: CASSLESSYNEQFF

clone size: NA
J gene: TRBJ2-3
D gene: NA
V gene: TRBV20-1
CDR3 DNA: TGCAGTGCTAGTGTGGGGGGGCGTGATACGCAGTATTTT
CDR3 protein: CSASVGGRDTQYF

clone size: NA
J gene: TRBJ2-7
D gene: TRBD1
V gene: TRBV5-1
CDR3 DNA: TGCGCCAGCAGCTCGGACAGGGCGGAGCAGTACTTC
CDR3 protein: CASSSDRAEQYF

clone size: NA
J gene: TRBJ2-4
D gene: TRBD2
V gene: TRBV7-3
CDR3 DNA: TGTGCCAGCAGCCCGGGAGGAGGGAGGGAGTACTTC
CDR3 protein: CASSPGGGREYF

clone size: NA
J gene: TRBJ2-3
D gene: NA
V gene: TRBV5-1
CDR3 DNA: TGCGCCAGCAGCTTGGAAGGTAGCGATCCAGATACGCAGTATTTT
CDR3 protein: CASSLEGSDPDTQYF

clone size: NA
J gene: TRBJ1-2
D gene: NA
V gene: TRBV6-2/TRBV6-3
CDR3 DNA: TGTGCCAGCAGTTACTCGAACAGGGCTAACTATGGCTACACCTTC
CDR3 protein: CASSYSNRANYGYTF

clone size: NA
J gene: TRBJ2-1
D gene: NA
V gene: TRBV12-3/TRBV12-4
CDR3 DNA: TGTGCCAGCAGCGTCACTTACAATGAGCAGTTCTTC
CDR3 protein: CASSVTYNEQFF